The 19 T cell receptor beta chains below all came from one sample that was sequenced in a study of identical twins (TCRdb year 2016). Libraries were prepared through 5' RACE. TCRdb shows the sequencer as Illumina HiSeq 2000. TCRdb cleaned the public reads at Q25 with fastp, built clones with MiXCR and kept in-frame beta chains. Identical CDR3 proteins give one entry, which carries the most common genes and DNA. The sample contains 600,000 to 700,000 distinct CDR3 sequences, 21% of them found a single time. Jointly, the top ten make up about 4.3% of the sample. These data are also associated with another study on T cells expressing NK-cell markers.

The specimen sequenced was PBMCs. The receptors were gathered from a young woman in good health.

This clonotype was detected a few times. V and J are TRBV5-1 and TRBJ2-1; 11 positions agree with TRBD2. V trimming: 3 bases; J trimming: 9 bases; junction bases outside the gene matches: 11. The CDR3 contains 16 residues. Per germline, CDR1 SGHRS and CDR2 YFSETQ. CDR3 loop: CASSSATSGSRSEQFF. The CDR3 nucleotides are TGCGCCAGCAGCTCTGCAACTAGCGGGAGTAGAAGTGAGCAGTTCTTC.

In its sample, this clonotype was seen many times. The rearrangement uses TRBV20-1 and TRBJ2-5, with D maybe TRBD2 (5 bases). Germline V gene data show CDR1 as DFQATT and CDR2 as SNEGSKA (reference sequence). This CDR3 contains 14 residues. Between the trimmed V and J ends, which lost 0 bases and 2 bases, there was a span of 10 bases. The CDR3 DNA follows: TGCAGTGCTAGAGATCTGCGGGTACAAGAGACCCAGTACTTC. Translated: CSARDLRVQETQYF.

V and J are TRBV28 and TRBJ2-3; 7 bases line up with TRBD2. V trimming: 3 bases; J trimming: 6 bases; junction bases outside the gene matches: 9. There are 15 residues in the CDR3. Germline V CDR1 and CDR2: MDHEN, SYDVKM. CDR3 bases: TGTGCCAGCAGTTTTATGAGCGGGATTGGGGATACGCAGTATTTT. It specifies CASSFMSGIGDTQYF.

This clonotype was detected ten times or more. This chain uses TRBV9 with TRBJ2-1; TRBD2 aligns across 8 bases. The ends lost 4 bases at V and 5 bases at J; junction bases unmatched: 8. There are 15 residues in the CDR3. Germline lookup yields CDR1 SGDLS and CDR2 YYNGEE. The chain's CDR3 is CASSKVQRGNNEQFF. The CDR3 DNA reads as TGTGCCAGCAGCAAAGTCCAGCGGGGGAACAATGAGCAGTTCTTC.

This chain links TRBV12-1 with TRBJ2-7; TRBD1 is the table's D call, not checked against the DNA. TRBV12-1 is recorded as a pseudogene. The CDR3 runs to 15 residues. This CDR3 reads CASSFPRQGSYEQYF. For the CDR3, the DNA is TGTGCCAGCAGCTTTCCCCGACAGGGGAGCTACGAGCAGTACTTC.

This clonotype was seen a handful of times. This chain connects TRBV20-1 to TRBJ2-7; D gene ambiguous. Trimming took off 1 base at V and 4 bases at J, with 11 bases between the two ends. The CDR3 runs 13 residues. From germline, CDR1 is DFQATT and CDR2 SNEGSKA (reference sequence). The CDR3 loop reads CSARGDPPYEQYF. The CDR3 coding sequence is TGCAGTGCTAGAGGAGACCCACCTTACGAGCAGTACTTC.

This clonotype was seen repeatedly, ten times or more. The chain recombines TRBV15 with TRBJ2-7; weak D call: TRBD1 (5 bases). V gave up 5 bases and J gave up 2 bases, with 7 bases separating them. The CDR3 has 12 amino acids. Germline V gene data show CDR1 as LNHNV and CDR2 as YYDKDF (reference sequence). The chain's CDR3 is CATSETAYEQYF. In DNA, the CDR3 is TGTGCCACCAGCGAGACAGCCTACGAGCAGTACTTC.

This clonotype has at least ten counts. The chain uses TRBV2 and TRBJ1-1, with a possible D match to TRBD1 (5 bases). The CDR3 loop spans 14 amino acids. Trimming removed 3 bases from V and 4 bases from J, with 12 bases in between. Germline CDR1 SNHLY, CDR2 FYNNEI. CDR3 bases: TGTGCCAGCAGTGAGCAAGGGGACGGCACTGAAGCTTTCTTT. Translation gives CASSEQGDGTEAFF.

The genes are TRBV7-7 and TRBJ2-5; D might be TRBD1 (6 bases). CDR3 length: 14 amino acids. V was clipped by 5 bases and J by 0 bases, with 10 bases between them. Germline CDR1 SSHAT, CDR2 FNYEAQ (reference sequence). CDR3 loop: CASSRRGNQETQYF. CDR3 coding DNA: TGTGCCAGCAGCCGTAGGGGGAACCAAGAGACCCAGTACTTC.

The chain joins TRBV5-5 to TRBJ2-5, with D uncertain. This CDR3 comprises 15 residues. Looked up from germline, CDR1 is SGHKS and CDR2 is YYEKEE (reference sequence). V was trimmed by 1 base and J by 1 base, leaving 11 bases between them. The CDR3 reads CASSLYGDIQETQYF. In DNA, the CDR3 is TGTGCCAGCAGCTTGTACGGAGACATCCAAGAGACCCAGTACTTC. Drawing the rest from reference TRBV5-5 and TRBJ2-5, the complete variable domain is DAGVTQSPTHLIKTRGQQVTLRCSPISGHKSVSWYQQVLGQGPQFIFQYYEKEERGRGNFPDRFSARQFPNYSSELNVNALLLGDSALYLCASSLYGDIQETQYFGPGTRLLVL.

The chain joins TRBV19 to TRBJ2-7; D is uncertain. There are 15 residues in the CDR3. Germline V gives CDR1 LNHDA, CDR2 SQIVND (reference sequence). With 7 bases removed from V and 0 bases from J, the gap between germline ends came to 16 bases. The CDR3: CASISPWTSSYEQYF. CDR3 coding DNA: TGTGCCAGTATTTCCCCATGGACGAGCTCCTACGAGCAGTACTTC.

V and J are TRBV6-5 and TRBJ1-1, with 7 bases lining up with TRBD1. Germline CDR1 and CDR2: MNHEY and SVGAGI. V dropped 2 bases and J dropped 4; count of bases not matched to a gene: 7. There are 15 residues in the CDR3. DNA of the CDR3: TGTGCCAGCAGTTACACACAGGGGATGGGCACTGAAGCTTTCTTT. Translation gives CASSYTQGMGTEAFF.

This clonotype was seen more than once but under ten times. The CDR3 DNA sequence: TGTGCCAGCAGTTATGCTTTAAGGCGGATCAATCAGCCCCAGCATTTT. Translation gives CASSYALRRINQPQHF. The chain recombines TRBV6-5 with TRBJ1-5; D gene uncertain. Germline V lookup: CDR1 MNHEY, CDR2 SVGAGI. The germline V and J ends were trimmed by 3 bases and 3 bases, with 15 bases remaining between them. This CDR3 is 16 amino acids long.

V gene TRBV29-1 combines with J gene TRBJ2-1; D assignment may be TRBD1 or TRBD2 (6 bases each). Trimming removed 6 bases at V and 6 bases at J, with 12 bases between. The CDR3 runs 12 residues. CDR1 and CDR2 (germline): SQVTM, ANQGSEA. In DNA, the CDR3 is TGCAGCGTCCCCTGGGGGGCCAATGAGCAGTTCTTC. This encodes CSVPWGANEQFF.

This clonotype has a count of ten or more. The chain has TRBV12-3 or TRBV12-4 and TRBJ2-7; TRBD1 matches 9 bases. CDR3 length: 15 amino acids. V dropped 8 bases and J dropped 2; count of bases not matched to a gene: 10. The CDR3 DNA sequence: TGTGCCAGCGGCAGGACAGGGGACGTTCCCTACGAGCAGTACTTC. Its translation is CASGRTGDVPYEQYF.

The table lists this clonotype with a few counts. The J gene is TRBJ2-3, the V gene TRBV11-2; D possibly corresponds to TRBD2 (5 bases). The CDR3 totals 19 residues. Germline V lookup: CDR1 SGHAT, CDR2 FQNNGV. The V end was cut by 1 base, the J end by 0 bases, with 20 bases between. As DNA, the CDR3 is TGTGCCAGCAGCTTAGGTTTCATCGGTAGCGCTTCTAGCACAGATACGCAGTATTTT. It codes for CASSLGFIGSASSTDTQYF.

The chain joins TRBV10-3 to TRBJ2-3; 9 bases line up with TRBD1. Losses at the gene ends were 6 bases for V and 0 bases for J; bases not matched to a gene: 1. This CDR3 has 14 residues. Germline V gene sequence: CDR1 ENHRY, CDR2 SYGVKD. The CDR3 sequence: CAIRDRGSTDTQYF. The CDR3 DNA reads TGTGCCATCAGGGACAGGGGAAGCACAGATACGCAGTATTTT.

The rearrangement uses TRBV3-1 and TRBJ2-5, with D possibly matching TRBD1 (7 bases). Per the germline V gene, CDR1 is LGHDT and CDR2 is YNNKEL (reference sequence). There are 15 residues in the CDR3. The V end lost 0 bases, the J end lost 4 bases, and 12 bases lay between the germline ends. CDR3 coding DNA: TGTGCCAGCAGCCAAGATTGGCAGGGGGGAGAGACCCAGTACTTC. Encoded protein: CASSQDWQGGETQYF.

Worth noting for this clonotype: Relative to the germline gene, one junction end is altered; a read error may explain this. This CDR3 reads CASSLDRVTEQYF. The CDR3 DNA reads TGTGCTAGCAGCTTAGATCGGGTGACCGAGCAGTACTTC. The rearrangement links TRBV7-7 to TRBJ2-7, with D unclear. This CDR3 has 13 residues. Germline V gene lookup returns CDR1 SSHAT and CDR2 FNYEAQ (reference sequence).